The present T cell receptor beta chain was sequenced within a study of control samples from healthy donors and cancer patients. Clones were sequenced by immunoSEQ multiplex PCR, and TCRdb holds only the in-frame ones, with some missing. The repertoire has some 200,000 clones, approximately 92% of them found once; the top ten carry over 1.1%. Per germline, CDR1 SQVTM and CDR2 ANQGSEA. CDR3 length: 13 residues. With V trimmed by 4 bases and J by 4 bases, 4 bases remained unmatched. The chain is built from TRBV29-1 and TRBJ1-5, with 7 bases that match TRBD1. This receptor was identified in a man between 18 and 35 years old in good health. The sample consisted of blood. The CDR3 nucleotides read TGCAGCGTTGGATCAGGGGGAAATCAGCCCCAGCATTTT. This encodes CSVGSGGNQPQHF.